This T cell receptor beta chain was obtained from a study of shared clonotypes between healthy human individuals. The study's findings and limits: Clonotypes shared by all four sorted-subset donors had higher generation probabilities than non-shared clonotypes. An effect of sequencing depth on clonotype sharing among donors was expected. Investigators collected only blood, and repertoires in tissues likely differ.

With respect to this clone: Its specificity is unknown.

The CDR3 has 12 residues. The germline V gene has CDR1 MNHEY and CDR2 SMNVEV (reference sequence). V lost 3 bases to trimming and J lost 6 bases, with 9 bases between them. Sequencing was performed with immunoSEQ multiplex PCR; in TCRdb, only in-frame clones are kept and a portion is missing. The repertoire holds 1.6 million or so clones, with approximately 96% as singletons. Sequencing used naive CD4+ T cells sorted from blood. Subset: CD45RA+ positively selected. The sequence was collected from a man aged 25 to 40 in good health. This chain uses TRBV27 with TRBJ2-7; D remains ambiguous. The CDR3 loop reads CASSFSRGEQYF. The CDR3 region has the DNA TGTGCCAGCAGTTTCAGTCGCGGCGAGCAGTACTTC.